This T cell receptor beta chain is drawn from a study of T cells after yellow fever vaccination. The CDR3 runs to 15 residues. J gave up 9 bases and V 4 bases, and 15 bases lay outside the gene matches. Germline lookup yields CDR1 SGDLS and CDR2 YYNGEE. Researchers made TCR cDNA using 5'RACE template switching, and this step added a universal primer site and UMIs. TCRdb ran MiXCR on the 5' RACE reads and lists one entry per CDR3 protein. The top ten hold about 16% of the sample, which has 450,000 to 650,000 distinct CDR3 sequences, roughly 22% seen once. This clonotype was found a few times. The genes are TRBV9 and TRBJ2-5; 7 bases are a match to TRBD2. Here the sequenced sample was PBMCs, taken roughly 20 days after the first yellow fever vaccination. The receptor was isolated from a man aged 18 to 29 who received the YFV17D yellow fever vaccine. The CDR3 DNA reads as TGTGCCAGCAGCCTAGCGGAGACCCAACTGCAGCCCCAGTACTTC. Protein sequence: CASSLAETQLQPQYF. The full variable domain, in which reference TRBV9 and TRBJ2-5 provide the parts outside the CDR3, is DSGVTQTPKHLITATGQRVTLRCSPRSGDLSVYWYQQSLDQGLQFLIQYYNGEERAKGNILERFSAQQFPDLHSELNLSSLELGDSALYFCASSLAETQLQPQYFGPGTRLLVL.